The clone carrying this TCR beta chain was found many times. As yet, its antigen is unknown. The sample comes from a study of identical twins. CDR3 length equals 13 residues. Per germline, CDR1 MNHEY and CDR2 SMNVEV (reference sequence). The germline V and J ends were trimmed by 7 bases and 5 bases, with 12 bases remaining between them. Template switching added a universal primer site, and cDNA bore unique molecular identifiers. Using its own MiXCR run on the 5' RACE reads, TCRdb lists one record per CDR3 protein. This table has more than 1.5 million distinct CDR3 sequences, about 32% appearing once. Findings of the study overall: Abundant cord blood beta clonotypes carried fewer insertions; memory repertoires showed none.

This TCR was sampled from a newborn girl in good health. The chain is built from TRBV27 and TRBJ2-1; tentatively, D is TRBD2 (6 bases). The material sequenced was cord blood. The CDR3 sequence is CASTTGEDNEQFF. The CDR3 DNA sequence: TGTGCCAGCACCACGGGAGAGGACAATGAGCAGTTCTTC.